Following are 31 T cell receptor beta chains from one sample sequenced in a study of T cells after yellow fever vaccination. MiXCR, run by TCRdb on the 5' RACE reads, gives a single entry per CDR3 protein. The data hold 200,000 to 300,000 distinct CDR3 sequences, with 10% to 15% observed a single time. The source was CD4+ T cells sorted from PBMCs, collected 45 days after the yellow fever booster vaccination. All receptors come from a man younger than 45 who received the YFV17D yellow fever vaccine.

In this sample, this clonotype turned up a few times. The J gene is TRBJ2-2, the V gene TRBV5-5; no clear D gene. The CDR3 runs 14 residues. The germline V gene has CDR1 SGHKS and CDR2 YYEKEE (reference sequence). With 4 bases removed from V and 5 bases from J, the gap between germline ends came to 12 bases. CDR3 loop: CASSHGRVTGELFF. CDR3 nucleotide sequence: TGTGCCAGCAGCCACGGTAGGGTAACCGGGGAGCTGTTTTTT.

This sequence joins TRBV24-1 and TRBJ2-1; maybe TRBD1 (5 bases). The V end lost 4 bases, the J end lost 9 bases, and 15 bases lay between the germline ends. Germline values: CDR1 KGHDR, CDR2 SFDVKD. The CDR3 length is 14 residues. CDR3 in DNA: TGTGCCACCAGTGAGCCTGCTAGGGGCGGTGAGCAGTTCTTC. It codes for CATSEPARGGEQFF.

The CDR3 region is CASSQDIGGGQNTEAFF. CDR3 DNA sequence: TGCGCCAGCAGCCAAGATATCGGCGGGGGGCAGAACACTGAAGCTTTCTTT. This chain connects TRBV4-3 to TRBJ1-1, with D perhaps TRBD1 (6 bases). V lost 0 bases and J 1 base, leaving 15 bases between the germline ends. The V gene's germline CDR1 is LGHNA and CDR2 YSLEER. The length of the CDR3 is 17 residues.

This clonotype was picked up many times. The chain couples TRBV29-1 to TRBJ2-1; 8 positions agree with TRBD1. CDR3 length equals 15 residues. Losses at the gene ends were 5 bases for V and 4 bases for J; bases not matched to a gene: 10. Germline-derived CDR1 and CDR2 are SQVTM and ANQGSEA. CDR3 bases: TGCAGCGTTCAGGACTCAGGGGGCCCGTACAATGAGCAGTTCTTC. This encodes CSVQDSGGPYNEQFF.

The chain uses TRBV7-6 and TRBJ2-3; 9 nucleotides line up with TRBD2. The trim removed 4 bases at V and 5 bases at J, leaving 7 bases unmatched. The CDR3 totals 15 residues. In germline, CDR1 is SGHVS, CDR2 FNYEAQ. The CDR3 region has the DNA TGTGCCAGCAGCTCCTCGGGCGGGAGGGGAGATACGCAGTATTTT. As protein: CASSSSGGRGDTQYF.

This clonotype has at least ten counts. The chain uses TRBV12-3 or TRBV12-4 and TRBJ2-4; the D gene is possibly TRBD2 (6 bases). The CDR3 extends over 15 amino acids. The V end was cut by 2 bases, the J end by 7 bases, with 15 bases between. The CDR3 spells CASSLSRGSGNIQYF. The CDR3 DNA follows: TGTGCCAGCAGTTTATCCCGTGGTAGCGGTAACATTCAGTACTTC.

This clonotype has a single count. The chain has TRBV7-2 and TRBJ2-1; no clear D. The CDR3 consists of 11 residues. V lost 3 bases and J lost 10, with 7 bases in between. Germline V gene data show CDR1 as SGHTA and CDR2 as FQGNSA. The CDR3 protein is CASSFVVEQFF. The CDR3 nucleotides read TGTGCCAGCAGCTTCGTGGTAGAGCAGTTCTTC.

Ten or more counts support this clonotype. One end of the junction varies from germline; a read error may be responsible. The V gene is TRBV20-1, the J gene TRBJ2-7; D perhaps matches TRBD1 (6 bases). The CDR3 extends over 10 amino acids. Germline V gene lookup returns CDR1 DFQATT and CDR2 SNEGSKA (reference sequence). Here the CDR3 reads CSARGPATDF. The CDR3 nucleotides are TGCAGTGCCAGGGGTCCCGCCACGGACTTC.

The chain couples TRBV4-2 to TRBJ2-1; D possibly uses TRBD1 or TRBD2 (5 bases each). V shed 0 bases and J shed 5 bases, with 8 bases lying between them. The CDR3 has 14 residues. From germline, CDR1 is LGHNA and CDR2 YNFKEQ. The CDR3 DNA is TGTGCCAGCAGCCAAGATCGGGGCGACAATGAGCAGTTCTTC. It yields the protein CASSQDRGDNEQFF.

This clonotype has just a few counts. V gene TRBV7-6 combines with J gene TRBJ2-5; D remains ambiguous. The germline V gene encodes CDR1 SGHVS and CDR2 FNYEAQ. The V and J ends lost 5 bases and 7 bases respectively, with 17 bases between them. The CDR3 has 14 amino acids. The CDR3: CASSPDKWVGTQYF. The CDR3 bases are TGTGCCAGCAGCCCTGACAAGTGGGTTGGGACCCAGTACTTC. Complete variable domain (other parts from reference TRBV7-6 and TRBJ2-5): GAGVSQSPRYKVTKRGQDVALRCDPISGHVSLYWYRQALGQGPEFLTYFNYEAQQDKSGLPNDRFSAERPEGSISTLTIQRTEQRDSAMYRCASSPDKWVGTQYFGPGTRLLVL.

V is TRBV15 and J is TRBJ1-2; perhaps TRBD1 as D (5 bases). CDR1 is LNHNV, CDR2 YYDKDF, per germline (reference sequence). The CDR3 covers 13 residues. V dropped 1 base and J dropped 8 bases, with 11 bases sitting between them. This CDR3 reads CATSRGGDRGYTF. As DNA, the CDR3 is TGTGCCACCAGCAGAGGTGGGGACCGCGGCTACACCTTC. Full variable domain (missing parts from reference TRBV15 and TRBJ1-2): DAMVIQNPRYQVTQFGKPVTLSCSQTLNHNVMYWYQQKSSQAPKLLFHYYDKDFNNEADTPDNFQSRRPNTSFCFLDIRSPGLGDTAMYLCATSRGGDRGYTFGSGTRLTVV.

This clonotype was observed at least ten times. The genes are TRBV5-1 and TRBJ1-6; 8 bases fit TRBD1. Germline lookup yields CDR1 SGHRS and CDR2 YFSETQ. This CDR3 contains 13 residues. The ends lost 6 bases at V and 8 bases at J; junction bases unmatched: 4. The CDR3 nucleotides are TGCGCCAGCAAGGACAGGGAAGATTCACCCCTCCACTTT. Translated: CASKDREDSPLHF.

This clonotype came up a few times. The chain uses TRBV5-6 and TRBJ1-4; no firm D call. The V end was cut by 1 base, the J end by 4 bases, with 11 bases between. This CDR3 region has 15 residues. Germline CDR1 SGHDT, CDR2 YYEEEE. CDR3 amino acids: CASSLSLGINEKLFF. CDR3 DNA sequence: TGTGCCAGCAGCTTGAGTCTCGGAATTAATGAAAAACTGTTTTTT.

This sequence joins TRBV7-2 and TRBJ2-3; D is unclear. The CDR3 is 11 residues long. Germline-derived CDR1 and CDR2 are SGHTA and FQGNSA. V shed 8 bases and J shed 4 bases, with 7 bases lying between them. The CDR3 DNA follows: TGTGCCAGCTCTAGGTCAGATACGCAGTATTTT. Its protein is CASSRSDTQYF.

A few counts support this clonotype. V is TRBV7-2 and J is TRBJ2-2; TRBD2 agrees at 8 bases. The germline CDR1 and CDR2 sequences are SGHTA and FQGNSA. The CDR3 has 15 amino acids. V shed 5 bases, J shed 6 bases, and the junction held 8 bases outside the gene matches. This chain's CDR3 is CASSVTVAGPGELFF. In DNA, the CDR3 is TGTGCCAGCAGCGTAACCGTAGCGGGGCCCGGGGAGCTGTTTTTT.

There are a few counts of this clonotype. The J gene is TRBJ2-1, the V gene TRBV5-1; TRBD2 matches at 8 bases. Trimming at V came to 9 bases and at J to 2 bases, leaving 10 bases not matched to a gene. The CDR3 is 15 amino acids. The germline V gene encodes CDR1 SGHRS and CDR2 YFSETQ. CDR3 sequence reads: CANNPGTSTYNEQFF. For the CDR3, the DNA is TGCGCCAACAACCCCGGGACTAGTACCTACAATGAGCAGTTCTTC.

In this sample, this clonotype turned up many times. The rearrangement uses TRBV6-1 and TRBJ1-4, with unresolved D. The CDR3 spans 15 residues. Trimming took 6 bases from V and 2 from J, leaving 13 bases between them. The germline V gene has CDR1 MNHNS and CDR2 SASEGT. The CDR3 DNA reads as TGTGCCAGCAGAGCGATCCCGTGGACTAATGAAAAACTGTTTTTT. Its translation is CASRAIPWTNEKLFF.

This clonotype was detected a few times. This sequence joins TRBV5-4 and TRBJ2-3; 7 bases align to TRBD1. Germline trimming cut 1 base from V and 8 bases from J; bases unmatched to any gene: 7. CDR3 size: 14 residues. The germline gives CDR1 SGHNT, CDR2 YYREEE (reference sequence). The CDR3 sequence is CASSLRTGQGTQYF. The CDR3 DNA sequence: TGTGCCAGCAGCTTGCGGACAGGTCAAGGTACGCAGTATTTT.

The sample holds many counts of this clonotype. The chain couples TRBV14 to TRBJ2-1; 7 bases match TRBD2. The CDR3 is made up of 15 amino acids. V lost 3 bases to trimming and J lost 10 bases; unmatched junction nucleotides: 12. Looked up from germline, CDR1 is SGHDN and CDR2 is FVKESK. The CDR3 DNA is TGTGCCAGCAGCCAGCAGGGCGGGAGTGGCTTGGAGCAGTTCTTC. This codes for CASSQQGGSGLEQFF.

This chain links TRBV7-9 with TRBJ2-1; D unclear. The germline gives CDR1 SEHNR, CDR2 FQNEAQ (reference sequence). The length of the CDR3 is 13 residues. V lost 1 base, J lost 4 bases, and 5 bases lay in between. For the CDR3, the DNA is TGTGCCAGCAGCTTAGAAAAGTACAATGAGCAGTTCTTC. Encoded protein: CASSLEKYNEQFF. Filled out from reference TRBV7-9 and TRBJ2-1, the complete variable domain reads DTGVSQNPRHKITKRGQNVTFRCDPISEHNRLYWYRQTLGQGPEFLTYFQNEAQLEKSRLLSDRFSAERPKGSFSTLEIQRTEQGDSAMYLCASSLEKYNEQFFGPGTRLTVL.

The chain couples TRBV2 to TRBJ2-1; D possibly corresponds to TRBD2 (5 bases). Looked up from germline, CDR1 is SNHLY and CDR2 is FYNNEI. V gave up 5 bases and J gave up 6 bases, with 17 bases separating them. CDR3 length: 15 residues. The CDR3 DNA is TGTGCCAGCAGTCCCTTGCTAGGAGGCTTCAATGAGCAGTTCTTC. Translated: CASSPLLGGFNEQFF.

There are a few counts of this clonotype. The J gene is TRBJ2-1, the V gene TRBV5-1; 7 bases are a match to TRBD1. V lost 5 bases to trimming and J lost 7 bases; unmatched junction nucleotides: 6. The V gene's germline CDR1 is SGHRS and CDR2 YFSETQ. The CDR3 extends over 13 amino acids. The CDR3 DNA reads TGCGCCAGCAGAGACAGGGTGCGGAATGAGCAGTTCTTC. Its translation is CASRDRVRNEQFF. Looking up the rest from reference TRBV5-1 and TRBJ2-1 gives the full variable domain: KAGVTQTPRYLIKTRGQQVTLSCSPISGHRSVSWYQQTPGQGLQFLFEYFSETQRNKGNFPGRFSGRQFSNSRSEMNVSTLELGDSALYLCASRDRVRNEQFFGPGTRLTVL.

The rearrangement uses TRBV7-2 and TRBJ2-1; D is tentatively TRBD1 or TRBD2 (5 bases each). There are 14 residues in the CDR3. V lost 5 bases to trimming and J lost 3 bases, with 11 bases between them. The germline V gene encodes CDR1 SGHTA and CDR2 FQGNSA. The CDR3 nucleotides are TGTGCCAGCAGCCGGGACCAAAGCTACAATGAGCAGTTCTTC. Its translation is CASSRDQSYNEQFF.

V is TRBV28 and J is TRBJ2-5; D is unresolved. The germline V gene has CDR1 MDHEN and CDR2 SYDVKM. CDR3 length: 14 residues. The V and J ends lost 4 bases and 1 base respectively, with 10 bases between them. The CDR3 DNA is TGTGCCAGCAGTTCCCGACGGTCCCAAGAGACCCAGTACTTC. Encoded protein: CASSSRRSQETQYF.

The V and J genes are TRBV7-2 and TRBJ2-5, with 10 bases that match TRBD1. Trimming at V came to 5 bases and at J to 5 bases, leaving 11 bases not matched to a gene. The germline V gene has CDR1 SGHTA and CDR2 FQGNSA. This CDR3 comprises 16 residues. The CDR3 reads CASSTEGQGNWETQYF. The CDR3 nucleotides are TGTGCCAGCAGCACCGAGGGACAGGGGAATTGGGAGACCCAGTACTTC.

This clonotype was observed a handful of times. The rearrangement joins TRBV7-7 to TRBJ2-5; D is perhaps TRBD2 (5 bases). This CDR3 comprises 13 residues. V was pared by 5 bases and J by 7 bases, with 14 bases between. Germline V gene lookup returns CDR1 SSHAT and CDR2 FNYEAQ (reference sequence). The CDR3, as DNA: TGTGCCAGCAGCCTGGGTCGAAGCGGGACCCAGTACTTC. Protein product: CASSLGRSGTQYF.

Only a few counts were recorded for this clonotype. In nucleotides, the CDR3 is TGCGCCAGCAGCCCGGGACAGGGAGGCAATCAGCCCCAGCATTTT. Its protein product is CASSPGQGGNQPQHF. V is TRBV5-1 and J is TRBJ1-5; 9 nucleotides match TRBD1. The germline gives CDR1 SGHRS, CDR2 YFSETQ. Trimming removed 4 bases from V and 2 bases from J; junction bases left unmatched: 4. The CDR3 runs 15 residues.

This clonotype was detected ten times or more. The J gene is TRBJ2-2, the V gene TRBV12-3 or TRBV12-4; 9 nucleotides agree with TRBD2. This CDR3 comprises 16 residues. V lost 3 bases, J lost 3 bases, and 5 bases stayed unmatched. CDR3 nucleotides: TGTGCCAGCAGTTTTGGGCGGGAGGGTTACACCGGGGAGCTGTTTTTT. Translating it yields CASSFGREGYTGELFF.

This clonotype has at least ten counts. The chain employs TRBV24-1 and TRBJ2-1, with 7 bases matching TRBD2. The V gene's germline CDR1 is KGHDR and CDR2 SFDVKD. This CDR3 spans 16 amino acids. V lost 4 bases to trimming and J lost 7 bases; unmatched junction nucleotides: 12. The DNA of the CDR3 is TGTGCCACCAGTGACCTCTCGGCGGGAGCTATGAATGAGCAGTTCTTC. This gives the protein CATSDLSAGAMNEQFF.

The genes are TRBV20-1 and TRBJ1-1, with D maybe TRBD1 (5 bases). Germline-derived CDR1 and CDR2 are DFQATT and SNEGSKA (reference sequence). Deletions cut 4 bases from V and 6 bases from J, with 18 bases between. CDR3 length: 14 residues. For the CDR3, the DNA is TGCAGTGCTAACCAGGAGGGGCCGGGAGCTGAAGCTTTCTTT. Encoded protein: CSANQEGPGAEAFF.

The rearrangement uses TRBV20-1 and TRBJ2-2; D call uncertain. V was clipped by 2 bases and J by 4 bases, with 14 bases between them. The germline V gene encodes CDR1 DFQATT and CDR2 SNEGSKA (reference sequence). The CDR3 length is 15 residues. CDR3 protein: CSARSGIPGTGELFF. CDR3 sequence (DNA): TGCAGTGCTAGATCTGGCATCCCGGGCACCGGGGAGCTGTTTTTT.